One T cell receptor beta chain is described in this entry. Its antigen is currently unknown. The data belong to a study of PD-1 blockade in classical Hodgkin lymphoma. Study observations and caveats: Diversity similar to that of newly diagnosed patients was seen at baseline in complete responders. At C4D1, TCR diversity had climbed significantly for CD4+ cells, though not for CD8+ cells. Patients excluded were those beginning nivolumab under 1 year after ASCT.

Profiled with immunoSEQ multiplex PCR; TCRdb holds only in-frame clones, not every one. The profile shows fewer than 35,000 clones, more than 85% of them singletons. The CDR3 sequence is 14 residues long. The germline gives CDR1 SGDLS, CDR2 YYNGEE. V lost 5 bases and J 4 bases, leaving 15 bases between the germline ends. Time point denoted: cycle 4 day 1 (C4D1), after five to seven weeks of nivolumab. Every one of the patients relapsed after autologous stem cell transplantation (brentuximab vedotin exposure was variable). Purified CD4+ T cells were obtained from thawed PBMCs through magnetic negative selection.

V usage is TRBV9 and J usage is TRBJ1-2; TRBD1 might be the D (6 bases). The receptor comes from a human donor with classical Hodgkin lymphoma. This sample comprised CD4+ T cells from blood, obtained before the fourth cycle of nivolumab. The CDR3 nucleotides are TGTGCCAGCAGTCGATCGGGGGCGAGCTATGGCTACACCTTC. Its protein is CASSRSGASYGYTF.